Each of the 5 T cell receptor beta chains below was sequenced from the same sample in a study of brain T cells in children with intractable seizures (dated by TCRdb to 2020 to 2023). The sample's time point label, decoded: blood from clinic visit 5 months post-surgery; TSC patient then seizure free. The library was built by means of the immunoSEQ multiplex PCR assay. TCRdb holds this immuneACCESS table with in-frame rearrangements only. Some clones are missing; in checked studies, unresolved V genes explain under half, and the rest has no known cause. The sample table shows about 340,000 clones, and over 85% are seen once. In total, the top ten clones hold around 6% of the sample. This specimen was peripheral blood, taken roughly 5 months after surgery. The source is a boy in the first two years of life with tuberous sclerosis and intractable seizures.

J is TRBJ1-3 and V is TRBV24-1, with a tentative D call TRBD1 (5 bases). CDR3 length equals 13 residues. V lost 8 bases, J lost 4 bases, and 11 bases lay in between. Germline CDR1 KGHDR, CDR2 SFDVKD. The DNA for the CDR3 is TGTGCCACCAATGGGACGCGGGGAAACACCATATATTTT. It yields the protein CATNGTRGNTIYF.

The J gene is TRBJ2-5, the V gene TRBV13; tentative D call: TRBD2 (5 bases). This CDR3 spans 14 amino acids. CDR1 and CDR2 from the germline V gene are PRHDT and FYEKMQ (reference sequence). V lost 5 bases and J 3 bases, leaving 13 bases between the germline ends. The CDR3 protein is CASSGRTSEETQYF. CDR3 bases: TGTGCCAGCAGCGGACGGACTTCCGAAGAGACCCAGTACTTC.

This clone was seen only a few times. Other DNA sequences in this sample translate to the same CDR3. The chain has TRBV19 and TRBJ1-1; D is perhaps TRBD1 (6 bases). The length of the CDR3 is 13 residues. V lost 3 bases and J lost 4, with 9 bases in between. Germline V CDR1 and CDR2: LNHDA, SQIVND (reference sequence). CDR3: CASSIGGGTEAFF. DNA for the CDR3: TGTGCCAGTAGTATCGGAGGGGGCACTGAAGCTTTCTTT.

The chain has TRBV27 and TRBJ1-5; D is possibly TRBD1 (5 bases). Germline CDR1 reads MNHEY; CDR2 reads SMNVEV (reference sequence). This CDR3 contains 15 residues. Trimming left V 3 bases short and J 2 bases short, with 11 bases between. CDR3 region: CASSFSGRGNQPQHF. The CDR3 coding sequence is TGTGCCAGCAGTTTCTCGGGACGGGGCAATCAGCCCCAGCATTTT.

This chain links TRBV18 with TRBJ2-3; 10 bases match TRBD2. The CDR3 is made up of 16 amino acids. CDR1 is KGHSH and CDR2 is LQKENI in the germline V gene. V gave up 0 bases and J gave up 8 bases; unmatched junction bases: 8. This chain's CDR3 is CASSPPGSGGARTQYF. CDR3 DNA: TGTGCCAGCTCACCACCGGGAAGCGGGGGGGCTCGTACGCAGTATTTT. Looking up the rest from reference TRBV18 and TRBJ2-3 gives the full variable domain: NAGVMQNPRHLVRRRGQEARLRCSPMKGHSHVYWYRQLPEEGLKFMVYLQKENIIDESGMPKERFSAEFPKEGPSILRIQQVVRGDSAAYFCASSPPGSGGARTQYFGPGTRLTVL.